The 23 T cell receptor beta chains below all came from one sample that was sequenced in a study of cytomegalovirus exposure and HLA in healthy donors. The PCR employed 60 Vbeta primers together with 13 Jbeta primers. TCRdb keeps only in-frame clones here, not all; method: immunoSEQ multiplex PCR. The sample contains under 200,000 clones, approximately 80% of which appear only once. Sequenced input: PBMCs. These receptors all stem from a male donor in good health and CMV-seropositive.

The V call is TRBV2, the J call TRBJ2-7; 9 bases fit TRBD2. The V gene end was trimmed by 3 bases and the J gene end by 1 base; junction bases not matched to a gene: 4. Per the germline V gene, CDR1 is SNHLY and CDR2 is FYNNEI. The CDR3 extends over 15 amino acids. The CDR3 protein is CASSDTAGGSYEQYF. CDR3 DNA sequence: TGTGCCAGCAGTGATACAGCGGGGGGATCCTACGAGCAGTACTTC.

CDR3 sequence (DNA): TGTGCCTGGAGTGACCCCTACACAGATACGCAGTATTTT. Its translation is CAWSDPYTDTQYF. The chain joins TRBV30 to TRBJ2-3; D gene ambiguous. The germline V gene has CDR1 GTSNPN and CDR2 SVGIG (reference sequence). This CDR3 spans 13 amino acids. Deletions cut 1 base from V and 2 bases from J, with 7 bases between.

This clone was observed a handful of times. The chain combines TRBV19 with TRBJ1-2; weak D call: TRBD1 (6 bases). With 7 bases removed from V and 2 bases from J, the gap between germline ends came to 8 bases. From germline, CDR1 is LNHDA and CDR2 SQIVND (reference sequence). The CDR3 consists of 12 residues. CDR3 sequence (DNA): TGTGCCAGTAAGAGGGGGAACTATGGCTACACCTTC. Translating gives CASKRGNYGYTF.

V gene TRBV10-3 combines with J gene TRBJ1-1; D is undetermined. Germline V CDR1 and CDR2: ENHRY, SYGVKD. This CDR3 has 13 amino acids. The V end was cut by 10 bases, the J end by 0 bases, with 12 bases between. The CDR3 is CATREFMNTEAFF. Written as DNA, the CDR3 is TGTGCCACACGGGAGTTCATGAACACTGAAGCTTTCTTT.

Concerning this clone: In the same sample, other DNA sequences code for this CDR3. This sequence joins TRBV5-5 and TRBJ2-7, with 7 positions matching TRBD1. Per the germline V gene, CDR1 is SGHKS and CDR2 is YYEKEE (reference sequence). This CDR3 comprises 13 residues. The J segment lost 4 bases and the V segment lost 3 bases, leaving 4 bases of the junction unmatched. CDR3 sequence reads: CASSSGQLYEQYF. As DNA, the CDR3 is TGTGCCAGCAGCTCGGGACAGCTATACGAGCAGTACTTC.

This clone occurred a few times. The chain has TRBV27 and TRBJ1-1; D uncertain. CDR1 and CDR2 (germline): MNHEY, SMNVEV (reference sequence). Trimming left V 4 bases short and J 0 bases short, with 9 bases between. The CDR3 is 14 residues long. CDR3 coding DNA: TGTGCCAGCAGTTCGCACAGTCTGAACACTGAAGCTTTCTTT. It is translated as CASSSHSLNTEAFF.

The rearrangement uses TRBV19 and TRBJ1-2, with 8 positions matching TRBD1. The trim removed 7 bases at V and 8 bases at J, leaving 9 bases unmatched. CDR1 is LNHDA and CDR2 is SQIVND in the germline V gene (reference sequence). This CDR3 has 13 amino acids. In DNA form, the CDR3 reads TGTGCCAGTAACTTTCAGGGGGCGCCCGGCTACACCTTC. Its translation: CASNFQGAPGYTF.

This chain joins TRBV9 and TRBJ2-3; D perhaps matches TRBD2 (6 bases). This CDR3 has 16 residues. CDR1 and CDR2 (germline): SGDLS, YYNGEE. The ends were cut back, 2 bases at V and 4 bases at J, with 17 bases in the middle. CDR3 sequence (DNA): TGTGCCAGCAGCGTGAGCGTCGTGTGGGGGGCAGATACGCAGTATTTT. Translation gives CASSVSVVWGADTQYF.

This clone was seen just once. V usage is TRBV20-1 and J usage is TRBJ1-4, with D perhaps TRBD1 (5 bases). The germline V gene encodes CDR1 DFQATT and CDR2 SNEGSKA (reference sequence). The CDR3 loop spans 11 amino acids. CDR3 loop: CKTGDYEKLFF. The CDR3 DNA sequence: TGCAAAACGGGGGACTATGAAAAACTGTTTTTT.

This clone was found a few times. The rearrangement uses TRBV23-1 and TRBJ1-4, with D possibly matching TRBD1 (5 bases). TRBV23-1 has ORF status, its function being uncertain. CDR3 size: 15 residues. V was clipped by 4 bases and J by 5 bases, with 14 bases between them. In nucleotides, the CDR3 is TGCGCCAGCAGTCCCAAGGGACTGCTGAATGAAAAACTGTTTTTT. It encodes CASSPKGLLNEKLFF.

J is TRBJ2-1 and V is TRBV6-1, with 15 bases fitting TRBD2. V was pared by 7 bases and J by 10 bases, with 5 bases of the junction left unmatched. This CDR3 comprises 14 residues. Germline loops: CDR1 MNHNS, CDR2 SASEGT. The CDR3 DNA reads as TGTGCCAGCATAACCGGGACTAGCGGGGGGGAGCAGTTCTTC. Protein sequence: CASITGTSGGEQFF.

The CDR3, as DNA: TGCGCCAGCAGTGACGCGTGGAGTCAGGGGGGTTTTCAGCCCCAGCATTTT. Its protein is CASSDAWSQGGFQPQHF. This chain links TRBV10-1 with TRBJ1-5; 7 bases map to TRBD1. CDR1 is WNHNN, CDR2 SYGVQD, per germline (reference sequence). The CDR3 sequence is 17 residues long. With 3 bases clipped from V and 6 bases from J, the junction kept 14 bases outside the gene matches.

This chain links TRBV5-4 with TRBJ2-7; 8 nucleotides agree with TRBD2. Germline CDR1 and CDR2: SGHNT and YYREEE (reference sequence). The V and J ends lost 4 bases and 2 bases, in that order; junction bases with no gene match: 8. The CDR3 is 15 amino acids. The CDR3 nucleotides are TGTGCCAGCAGCACCGGGGGGGCAGAACCCTACGAGCAGTACTTC. Its translation: CASSTGGAEPYEQYF.

This chain joins TRBV19 and TRBJ1-1; unclear D gene. In germline, CDR1 is LNHDA, CDR2 SQIVND (reference sequence). The CDR3 runs 17 residues. The ends were cut back, 5 bases at V and 1 base at J, with 20 bases in the middle. CDR3 sequence reads: CASSPSQRRLRNTEAFF. CDR3 nucleotides: TGTGCCAGTAGTCCTAGCCAACGCAGGTTGAGGAACACTGAAGCTTTCTTT. The entire variable domain, with the rest obtained from reference TRBV19 and TRBJ1-1, is as follows: DGGITQSPKYLFRKEGQNVTLSCEQNLNHDAMYWYRQDPGQGLRLIYYSQIVNDFQKGDIAEGYSVSREKKESFPLTVTSAQKNPTAFYLCASSPSQRRLRNTEAFFGQGTRLTVV.

The table lists this clone with a count of one. This chain joins TRBV4-1 and TRBJ2-7, with D possibly matching TRBD2 (5 bases). Trimming removed 3 bases at V and 2 bases at J, with 11 bases between. There are 14 residues in the CDR3. The V gene's germline CDR1 is MGHRA and CDR2 YSYEKL. The CDR3 nucleotides are TGCGCCAGCAGCCATCGGGGAAGAGCCTACGAGCAGTACTTC. Its translation: CASSHRGRAYEQYF.

The CDR3 nucleotides are TGTGCCAGCAGTGGATTAGCGGGGGGGGCTTTCTTC. Protein sequence: CASSGLAGGAFF. The V call is TRBV6-1, the J call TRBJ2-1, with 11 positions matching TRBD2. The V and J ends lost 4 bases and 16 bases, in that order; junction bases with no gene match: 6. The CDR3 is 12 amino acids. Germline CDR1 and CDR2: MNHNS and SASEGT.

The V gene is TRBV10-2, the J gene TRBJ2-7; 8 bases are a match to TRBD1. Germline-derived CDR1 and CDR2 are WSHSY and SAAADI. CDR3 length: 15 amino acids. The V segment lost 6 bases and the J segment 0 bases; nucleotides outside the gene matches: 7. The CDR3 loop is CASRGDRMSSYEQYF. In DNA, the CDR3 is TGCGCCAGCAGGGGGGACAGGATGAGCTCCTACGAGCAGTACTTC.

In regard to this clone: The sample has other DNA sequences that encode this CDR3 too. The rearrangement links TRBV30 to TRBJ2-7, with a possible D match to TRBD2 (6 bases). The V gene lost 0 bases and the J gene lost 4 bases, with 7 bases spanning the gap. The CDR3 extends over 12 amino acids. From germline, CDR1 is GTSNPN and CDR2 SVGIG (reference sequence). CDR3 sequence: CAWSVEGYEQYF. The CDR3 DNA reads TGTGCCTGGAGTGTGGAGGGGTACGAGCAGTACTTC. Full variable domain (remainder filled in from reference TRBV30 and TRBJ2-7): SQTIHQWPATLVQPVGSPLSLECTVEGTSNPNLYWYRQAAGRGLQLLFYSVGIGQISSEVPQNLSASRPQDRQFILSSKKLLLSDSGFYLCAWSVEGYEQYFGPGTRLTVT.

The V and J genes are TRBV5-1 and TRBJ2-5; D is perhaps TRBD1 (5 bases). The V and J ends lost 0 bases and 4 bases respectively, with 16 bases between them. In germline, CDR1 is SGHRS, CDR2 YFSETQ. The CDR3 spans 16 residues. The CDR3 coding sequence is TGCGCCAGCAGCTTGGCCGGGCAGGGAAGGCGAGAGACCCAGTACTTC. It yields the protein CASSLAGQGRRETQYF.

The sample holds a few counts of this clone. This chain joins TRBV15 and TRBJ1-5; D gene ambiguous. Per the germline V gene, CDR1 is LNHNV and CDR2 is YYDKDF (reference sequence). Trimming left V 8 bases short and J 5 bases short, with 10 bases between. This CDR3 is 12 amino acids long. CDR3: CATGKGDQPQHF. The CDR3 nucleotides are TGTGCCACCGGAAAAGGAGATCAGCCCCAGCATTTT.

V gene TRBV5-1 combines with J gene TRBJ2-7; D might be TRBD2 (5 bases). Germline-derived CDR1 and CDR2 are SGHRS and YFSETQ. V lost 2 bases and J 2 bases, leaving 17 bases between the germline ends. The CDR3 is 16 amino acids. CDR3 in amino acids: CASSLRGSSATYEQYF. CDR3 nucleotides: TGCGCCAGCAGCTTACGAGGGTCCTCGGCTACCTACGAGCAGTACTTC.

The genes are TRBV14 and TRBJ1-3, with D possibly matching TRBD1 (6 bases). Trimming left V 3 bases short and J 0 bases short, with 12 bases between. Germline loops: CDR1 SGHDN, CDR2 FVKESK. The CDR3 consists of 16 residues. The CDR3 loop reads CASSQFGQLSGNTIYF. The CDR3 region has the DNA TGTGCCAGCAGCCAGTTCGGACAGCTCTCTGGAAACACCATATATTTT.

This clone occurred a few times. V and J are TRBV5-1 and TRBJ1-4; D remains unclear. The V and J ends lost 2 bases and 3 bases respectively, with 11 bases between them. Germline values: CDR1 SGHRS, CDR2 YFSETQ. This CDR3 is built from 15 residues. CDR3 nucleotides: TGCGCCAGCAGCTTAGAACGGGTTCCTAATGAAAAACTGTTTTTT. Its protein is CASSLERVPNEKLFF.